This entry lists 32 T cell receptor beta chains sequenced from one sample in a study of blood T cell repertoires in COVID-19 (dated by TCRdb to 2018 to 2020). Library construction relied on the immunoSEQ multiplex PCR assay. TCRdb stores this immuneACCESS table with in-frame sequences only. Part of the clones is absent; in the studies checked, under half of the shortfall reflects unresolved V genes, and no reason is known for the rest. For this sample the table gives around 150,000 clones, of which approximately 90% were detected only once. The ten most abundant clones make up around 4.5% of the sample. The sequenced sample was peripheral blood. Receptor source: a woman in her 40s with acute or convalescent COVID-19.

The V and J genes are TRBV7-9 and TRBJ1-2, with 8 positions matching TRBD1. This CDR3 spans 14 amino acids. CDR1 SEHNR and CDR2 FQNEAQ come from the germline V gene (reference sequence). V shed 5 bases and J 5 bases; nucleotides not matched to a gene: 7. Here the CDR3 DNA reads TGTGCCAGCAGCCCGATGGACAGGGCTTATGGCTACACCTTC. Its protein is CASSPMDRAYGYTF.

This chain joins TRBV7-2 and TRBJ2-1; TRBD2 matches at 8 bases. The CDR3 has 16 amino acids. V was clipped by 4 bases and J by 7 bases; unmatched bases: 12. Germline V gene data show CDR1 as SGHTA and CDR2 as FQGNSA. CDR3 loop: CASSSQHGGALNEQFF. In DNA, the CDR3 is TGTGCCAGCAGCTCGCAGCACGGGGGGGCCCTGAATGAGCAGTTCTTC.

V gene TRBV4-3 combines with J gene TRBJ1-1; D is ambiguous. This CDR3 has 13 amino acids. Germline CDR1 LGHNA, CDR2 YSLEER. The germline V and J ends were trimmed by 0 bases and 3 bases, with 5 bases remaining between them. The CDR3 region has the DNA TGCGCCAGCAGCCAAGATCGTGACACTGAAGCTTTCTTT. Encoded protein: CASSQDRDTEAFF.

This chain joins TRBV5-1 and TRBJ1-2, with a tentative D call TRBD1 (5 bases). This CDR3 region has 14 residues. Germline CDR1 reads SGHRS; CDR2 reads YFSETQ. V lost 0 bases, J lost 2 bases, and 8 bases lay in between. The CDR3 is CASSLDRRNYGYTF. The CDR3 nucleotides are TGCGCCAGCAGCTTGGACAGGAGAAACTATGGCTACACCTTC.

The chain combines TRBV24-1 with TRBJ1-2, with TRBD1 identical over 8 bases. Trimming at V came to 3 bases and at J to 8 bases, leaving 4 bases not matched to a gene. CDR1 KGHDR and CDR2 SFDVKD come from the germline V gene. This CDR3 spans 13 amino acids. CDR3 sequence (DNA): TGTGCCACCAGTGATGCGACAGGGGAAGGCTACACCTTC. It specifies CATSDATGEGYTF.

There are a few counts of this clone. The J gene is TRBJ2-7, the V gene TRBV10-3, with 8 positions matching TRBD1. Trimming cost V 8 bases and J 3 bases; bases outside gene matches: 6. This CDR3 has 13 amino acids. Germline-derived CDR1 and CDR2 are ENHRY and SYGVKD. This CDR3 reads CAIGAGGLYEQYF. The CDR3 nucleotides read TGTGCCATCGGGGCAGGGGGCCTCTACGAGCAGTACTTC.

V and J are TRBV27 and TRBJ2-3; TRBD2 aligns across 13 bases. This CDR3 has 14 residues. Germline-derived CDR1 and CDR2 are MNHEY and SMNVEV (reference sequence). J gave up 5 bases and V 8 bases, and 4 bases lay outside the gene matches. In nucleotides, the CDR3 is TGTGCCAGCTCGACTAGCGGGAGGATAGATACGCAGTATTTT. Amino acids: CASSTSGRIDTQYF.

V gene TRBV6-2 or TRBV6-3 combines with J gene TRBJ2-1, with D perhaps TRBD1 (5 bases). Per the germline V gene, CDR1 is MNHEY and CDR2 is SVGEGT. Trimming left V 4 bases short and J 7 bases short, with 11 bases between. There are 13 residues in the CDR3. CDR3 residues: CASSWTFRNEQFF. CDR3 sequence (DNA): TGTGCCAGCAGTTGGACATTTAGGAATGAGCAGTTCTTC.

The CDR3 is CASSLGHRSEQFF. In DNA form, the CDR3 reads TGCGCCAGCAGCTTGGGTCATAGGAGTGAGCAGTTCTTC. The chain recombines TRBV5-1 with TRBJ2-1; D unresolved. The V gene's germline CDR1 is SGHRS and CDR2 YFSETQ. Trimming left V 0 bases short and J 9 bases short, with 10 bases between. This CDR3 spans 13 amino acids.

The V call is TRBV5-4, the J call TRBJ1-2; perhaps TRBD1 as D (5 bases). Germline assignment: CDR1 SGHNT and CDR2 YYREEE (reference sequence). Trimming cost V 0 bases and J 8 bases, with 14 bases left between them. CDR3 size: 14 residues. In DNA form, the CDR3 reads TGTGCCAGCAGCTTGGTTGGGGCGGCGGGAGGCTACACCTTC. Residues: CASSLVGAAGGYTF.

This clone has just a few counts. The chain carries TRBV7-6 and TRBJ2-7; 9 bases match TRBD2. Germline V gene sequence: CDR1 SGHVS, CDR2 FNYEAQ. The CDR3 spans 16 residues. V shed 0 bases, J shed 6 bases, and the junction held 9 bases outside the gene matches. CDR3 region: CASSLATSGLPGEQYF. Here the CDR3 DNA reads TGTGCCAGCAGCTTAGCTACTAGCGGGCTTCCCGGCGAGCAGTACTTC. Looking up the rest from reference TRBV7-6 and TRBJ2-7 gives the full variable domain: GAGVSQSPRYKVTKRGQDVALRCDPISGHVSLYWYRQALGQGPEFLTYFNYEAQQDKSGLPNDRFSAERPEGSISTLTIQRTEQRDSAMYRCASSLATSGLPGEQYFGPGTRLTVT.

The chain links TRBV6-5 to TRBJ2-3; TRBD2 agrees at 9 bases. The germline CDR1 and CDR2 sequences are MNHEY and SVGAGI. The CDR3 runs to 15 residues. V was clipped by 6 bases and J by 4 bases; unmatched bases: 8. As DNA, the CDR3 is TGTGCCAGCAGGGGTAGCGGGAGATGGTCAGATACGCAGTATTTT. As protein: CASRGSGRWSDTQYF.

The chain combines TRBV28 with TRBJ1-5, with D uncertain. This CDR3 comprises 11 residues. Trimming took off 5 bases at V and 4 bases at J, with 3 bases between the two ends. CDR1 and CDR2 (germline): MDHEN, SYDVKM. CDR3 sequence reads: CASSLNQPQHF. CDR3 in DNA: TGTGCCAGCAGTCTTAATCAGCCCCAGCATTTT.

This chain's CDR3 is CSVEDRGGGHFYEQYF. The CDR3 DNA follows: TGCAGCGTTGAAGATCGGGGCGGGGGCCATTTCTACGAGCAGTACTTC. The rearrangement joins TRBV29-1 to TRBJ2-7, with a tentative D call TRBD2 (7 bases). Germline lookup yields CDR1 SQVTM and CDR2 ANQGSEA. Trimming removed 0 bases at V and 3 bases at J, with 18 bases between. The CDR3 totals 16 residues.

The chain combines TRBV30 with TRBJ1-1; 8 nucleotides line up with TRBD1. V was pared by 2 bases and J by 10 bases, with 9 bases of the junction left unmatched. The germline CDR1 and CDR2 sequences are GTSNPN and SVGIG (reference sequence). The CDR3 sequence is 13 residues long. CDR3 sequence: CAWSRQGLGGAFF. For the CDR3, the DNA is TGTGCCTGGAGTAGACAGGGGCTAGGCGGAGCTTTCTTT.

The chain recombines TRBV5-5 with TRBJ2-1; D gene unclear. The CDR3 has 13 residues. Trimming cost V 0 bases and J 7 bases, with 8 bases left between them. CDR1 is SGHKS and CDR2 is YYEKEE in the germline V gene (reference sequence). The CDR3 loop reads CASSLADSNEQFF. CDR3 DNA sequence: TGTGCCAGCAGCTTGGCCGACTCGAATGAGCAGTTCTTC.

V and J are TRBV20-1 and TRBJ1-5; 8 bases agree with TRBD1. CDR1 and CDR2 (germline): DFQATT, SNEGSKA (reference sequence). With V trimmed by 3 bases and J by 7 bases, 11 bases remained unmatched. The CDR3 spans 15 residues. CDR3 sequence (DNA): TGCAGTGCTAGTAACCTGGACAGGGAGGGACAGCCCCAGCATTTT. Translation gives CSASNLDREGQPQHF.

V usage is TRBV15 and J usage is TRBJ2-2; 10 bases align to TRBD2. V shed 3 bases and J 2 bases; nucleotides not matched to a gene: 12. Germline V gene lookup returns CDR1 LNHNV and CDR2 YYDKDF (reference sequence). CDR3 length: 19 residues. CDR3 in amino acids: CATSRGAGGVKYNTGELFF. CDR3 bases: TGTGCCACCAGCAGGGGAGCGGGAGGGGTGAAATATAACACCGGGGAGCTGTTTTTT.

CDR3 sequence: CASSDPGQGNTEAFF. CDR3 nucleotide sequence: TGTGCCAGCAGTGACCCGGGACAGGGGAACACTGAAGCTTTCTTT. The chain is built from TRBV6-6 and TRBJ1-1; TRBD1 agrees at 9 bases. Germline V gene data show CDR1 as MNHNY and CDR2 as SVGAGI (reference sequence). The CDR3 loop spans 15 amino acids. J gave up 1 base and V 5 bases, and 5 bases lay outside the gene matches.

V gene TRBV18 combines with J gene TRBJ1-1; possible D gene TRBD1, 5 bases. Trimming shortened V by 3 bases and J by 6 bases, and 26 bases separated the two germline ends. Germline CDR1 is KGHSH and CDR2 is LQKENI. This CDR3 contains 18 residues. The CDR3 sequence: CASSPLGTIPLSRSEAFF. CDR3 in DNA: TGTGCCAGCTCACCCCTAGGGACTATCCCTTTATCTCGTTCTGAAGCTTTCTTT.

The J gene is TRBJ2-6, the V gene TRBV6-2 or TRBV6-3, with 11 nucleotides matching TRBD2. The CDR3 has 20 amino acids. V dropped 5 bases and J dropped 0; count of bases not matched to a gene: 12. From germline, CDR1 is MNHEY and CDR2 SVGEGT. The CDR3, as DNA: TGTGCCAGCAGTCCCAGGACTAGCGGGTTCCTTCACTCTGGGGCCAACGTCCTGACTTTC. Protein product: CASSPRTSGFLHSGANVLTF.

This clone occurred a few times. The chain is built from TRBV4-1 and TRBJ1-2, with TRBD1 matching over 10 bases. The germline V gene has CDR1 MGHRA and CDR2 YSYEKL. J was trimmed by 6 bases and V by 0 bases; bases with no gene match: 4. This CDR3 region has 15 residues. The CDR3 DNA sequence: TGCGCCAGCAGCCAAGATGACAGGGGGCGGGATGGCTACACCTTC. Translating gives CASSQDDRGRDGYTF.

The V gene is TRBV18, the J gene TRBJ2-5; 7 nucleotides agree with TRBD2. Trimming cost V 3 bases and J 5 bases; bases outside gene matches: 12. The CDR3 spans 16 residues. CDR1 and CDR2 from the germline V gene are KGHSH and LQKENI. CDR3 in DNA: TGTGCCAGCTCACCCTCCAGCGGGATTCCCTGGGAGACCCAGTACTTC. It codes for CASSPSSGIPWETQYF.

The chain is built from TRBV18 and TRBJ2-3; 15 bases agree with TRBD2. The ends lost 1 base at V and 6 bases at J; junction bases unmatched: 17. CDR3 length equals 21 residues. The germline CDR1 and CDR2 sequences are KGHSH and LQKENI. CDR3 bases: TGTGCCAGCTCACCACAGATCGAAGGACTAGCGGGGGGGCCCTTGTCCGATACGCAGTATTTT. Protein sequence: CASSPQIEGLAGGPLSDTQYF.

This sequence joins TRBV6-6 and TRBJ1-2; perhaps TRBD1 as D (6 bases). Germline assignment: CDR1 MNHNY and CDR2 SVGAGI (reference sequence). V dropped 6 bases and J dropped 10 bases, with 12 bases sitting between them. The CDR3 length is 11 residues. The CDR3 nucleotides are TGTGCCAGCAGAACACAGGGTGACTACACCTTC. It is translated as CASRTQGDYTF.

For the CDR3, the DNA is TGTGCCAGCAGTGCGGGGGACGGCTTCTCCTACGAGCAGTACTTC. Its translation: CASSAGDGFSYEQYF. V is TRBV28 and J is TRBJ2-7; 7 bases map to TRBD2. Germline V gives CDR1 MDHEN, CDR2 SYDVKM. The CDR3 extends over 15 amino acids. V was pared by 5 bases and J by 0 bases, with 7 bases of the junction left unmatched.

The rearrangement joins TRBV11-2 to TRBJ2-3; 7 bases are a match to TRBD2. Germline CDR1 and CDR2: SGHAT and FQNNGV. CDR3 size: 14 residues. J was trimmed by 0 bases and V by 6 bases; bases with no gene match: 3. The chain's CDR3 is CASRPGGSTDTQYF. The CDR3 DNA sequence: TGTGCCAGCAGACCCGGGGGGAGCACAGATACGCAGTATTTT.

This chain's CDR3 is CASSSRQGLGEPQHF. CDR3 nucleotide sequence: TGTGCCAGCAGTTCACGACAGGGGCTGGGGGAGCCCCAGCATTTT. The J gene is TRBJ1-5, the V gene TRBV6-6; 8 positions agree with TRBD1. CDR1 and CDR2 (germline): MNHNY, SVGAGI (reference sequence). The CDR3 covers 15 residues. V dropped 4 bases and J dropped 8; count of bases not matched to a gene: 10.

This clone appeared a single time. V usage is TRBV10-3 and J usage is TRBJ1-1; D perhaps matches TRBD1 (5 bases). The V end lost 2 bases, the J end lost 0 bases, and 10 bases lay between the germline ends. This CDR3 is built from 15 residues. Per germline, CDR1 ENHRY and CDR2 SYGVKD. The CDR3 loop reads CAISEEGVVNTEAFF. The CDR3 region has the DNA TGTGCCATCAGTGAGGAAGGGGTTGTGAACACTGAAGCTTTCTTT.

The chain combines TRBV6-5 with TRBJ2-7; no reliable D call. The germline V gene has CDR1 MNHEY and CDR2 SVGAGI. Trimming cost V 10 bases and J 5 bases, with 12 bases left between them. There are 11 residues in the CDR3. CDR3 in DNA: TGTGCCACCCGCTCGGCGGACGAGCAGTACTTC. Protein: CATRSADEQYF.

This rearrangement joins TRBV5-5 to TRBJ2-7; D remains ambiguous. Germline assignment: CDR1 SGHKS and CDR2 YYEKEE (reference sequence). The CDR3 totals 12 residues. V lost 4 bases to trimming and J lost 4 bases, with 9 bases between them. Here the CDR3 DNA reads TGTGCCAGCAGCCTCATGCAGTACGAGCAGTACTTC. Translating it yields CASSLMQYEQYF.

J is TRBJ2-7 and V is TRBV19; a weak D match, TRBD2 (6 bases). V was clipped by 3 bases and J by 6 bases, with 9 bases between them. This CDR3 is built from 12 residues. Germline V gene data show CDR1 as LNHDA and CDR2 as SQIVND (reference sequence). In DNA form, the CDR3 reads TGTGCCAGTAGTATGATGGGGGGCGAGCAGTACTTC. It translates to CASSMMGGEQYF.